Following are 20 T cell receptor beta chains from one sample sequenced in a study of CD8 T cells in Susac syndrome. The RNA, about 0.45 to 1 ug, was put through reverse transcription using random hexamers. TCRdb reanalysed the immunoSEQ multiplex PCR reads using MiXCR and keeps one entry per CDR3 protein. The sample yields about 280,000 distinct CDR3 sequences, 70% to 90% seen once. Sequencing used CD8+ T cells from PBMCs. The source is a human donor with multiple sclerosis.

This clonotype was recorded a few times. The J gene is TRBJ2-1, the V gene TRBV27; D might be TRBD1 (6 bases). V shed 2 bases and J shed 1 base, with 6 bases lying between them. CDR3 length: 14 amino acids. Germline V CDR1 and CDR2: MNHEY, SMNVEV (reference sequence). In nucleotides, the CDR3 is TGTGCCAGCAGTTTACAGGGGTCCTACAATGAGCAGTTCTTC. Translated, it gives CASSLQGSYNEQFF.

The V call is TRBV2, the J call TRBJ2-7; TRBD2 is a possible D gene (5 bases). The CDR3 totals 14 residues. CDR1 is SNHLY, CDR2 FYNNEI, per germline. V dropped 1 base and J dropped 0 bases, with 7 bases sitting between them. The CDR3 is CASSEGGFSYEQYF. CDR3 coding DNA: TGTGCCAGCAGTGAAGGAGGGTTCTCCTACGAGCAGTACTTC.

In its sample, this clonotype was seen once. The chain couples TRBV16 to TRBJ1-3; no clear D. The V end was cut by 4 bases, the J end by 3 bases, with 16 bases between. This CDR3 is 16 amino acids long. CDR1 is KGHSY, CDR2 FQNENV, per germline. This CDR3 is CASSLYQAGNGNTIYF. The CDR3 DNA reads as TGTGCCAGCAGCCTGTACCAGGCGGGGAATGGAAACACCATATATTTT. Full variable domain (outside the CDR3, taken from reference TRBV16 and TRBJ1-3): GEEVAQTPKHLVRGEGQKAKLYCAPIKGHSYVFWYQQVLKNEFKFLISFQNENVFDETGMPKERFSAKCLPNSPCSLEIQATKLEDSAVYFCASSLYQAGNGNTIYFGEGSWLTVV.

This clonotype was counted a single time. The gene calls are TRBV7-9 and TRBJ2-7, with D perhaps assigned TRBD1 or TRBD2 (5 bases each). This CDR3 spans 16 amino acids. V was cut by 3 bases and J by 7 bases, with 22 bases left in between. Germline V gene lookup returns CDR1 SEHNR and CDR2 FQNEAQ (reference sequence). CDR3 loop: CASSFGLGTPSLEQYF. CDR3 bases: TGTGCCAGCAGCTTTGGGCTGGGGACGCCTTCCTTGGAGCAGTACTTC.

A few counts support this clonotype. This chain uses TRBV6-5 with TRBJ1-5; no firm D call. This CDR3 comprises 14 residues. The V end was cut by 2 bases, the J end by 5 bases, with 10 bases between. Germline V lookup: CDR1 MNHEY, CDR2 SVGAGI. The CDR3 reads CASSYDVGDQPQHF. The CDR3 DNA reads TGTGCCAGCAGTTACGATGTGGGAGATCAGCCCCAGCATTTT.

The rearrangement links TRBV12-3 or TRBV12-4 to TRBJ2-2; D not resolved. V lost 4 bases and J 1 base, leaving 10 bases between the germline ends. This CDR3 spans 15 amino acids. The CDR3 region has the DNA TGTGCCAGCAGTTACCCATACAGGAACACCGGGGAGCTGTTTTTT. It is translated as CASSYPYRNTGELFF.

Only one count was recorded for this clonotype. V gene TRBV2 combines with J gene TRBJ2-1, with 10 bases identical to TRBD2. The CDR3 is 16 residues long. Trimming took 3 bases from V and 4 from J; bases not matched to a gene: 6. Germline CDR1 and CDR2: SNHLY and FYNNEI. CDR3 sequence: CASSDPLAGIYNEQFF. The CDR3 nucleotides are TGTGCCAGCAGTGACCCACTAGCGGGAATTTACAATGAGCAGTTCTTC.

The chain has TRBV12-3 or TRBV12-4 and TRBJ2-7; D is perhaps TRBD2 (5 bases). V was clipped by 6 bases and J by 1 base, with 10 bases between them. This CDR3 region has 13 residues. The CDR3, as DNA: TGTGCCAGCAGATCGGACTTATCCTACGAGCAGTACTTC. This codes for CASRSDLSYEQYF.

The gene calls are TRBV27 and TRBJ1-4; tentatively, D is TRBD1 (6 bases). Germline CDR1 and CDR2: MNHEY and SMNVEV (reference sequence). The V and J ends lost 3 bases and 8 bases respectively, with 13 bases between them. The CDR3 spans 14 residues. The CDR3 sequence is CASSLLRGREKLFF. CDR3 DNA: TGTGCCAGCAGTTTGCTCAGGGGACGCGAAAAACTGTTTTTT.

The CDR3, as DNA: TGTGCCAGCAGCACCGGGCTAGCGAGGGCCTACGAGCAGTACTTC. This codes for CASSTGLARAYEQYF. The chain couples TRBV27 to TRBJ2-7, with D possibly matching TRBD2 (6 bases). The germline gives CDR1 MNHEY, CDR2 SMNVEV (reference sequence). The CDR3 runs to 15 residues. Trimming pared 6 bases from V and 2 bases from J, leaving 17 bases between.

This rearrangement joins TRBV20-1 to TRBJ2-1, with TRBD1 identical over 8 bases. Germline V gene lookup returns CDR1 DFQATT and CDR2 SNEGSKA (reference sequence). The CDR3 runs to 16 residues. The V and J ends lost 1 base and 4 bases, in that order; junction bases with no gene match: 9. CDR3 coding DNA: TGCAGTGCTAGAGTAACCCGGGACAGGTTATACAATGAGCAGTTCTTC. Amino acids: CSARVTRDRLYNEQFF.

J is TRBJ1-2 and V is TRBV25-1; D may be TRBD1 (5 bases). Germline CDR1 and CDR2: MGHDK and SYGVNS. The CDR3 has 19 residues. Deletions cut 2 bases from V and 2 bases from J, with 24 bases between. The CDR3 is CASSEHAITSGVGNYGYTF. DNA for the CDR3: TGTGCCAGCAGTGAACACGCGATAACTTCGGGGGTAGGAAACTATGGCTACACCTTC.

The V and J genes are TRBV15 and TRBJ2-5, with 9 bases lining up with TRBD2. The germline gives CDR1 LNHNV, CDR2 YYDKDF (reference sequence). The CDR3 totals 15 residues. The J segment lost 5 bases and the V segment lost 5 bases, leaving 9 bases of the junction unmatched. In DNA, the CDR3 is TGTGCCACCAGCCCCCATAGCGGGAGTCGGGAGACCCAGTACTTC. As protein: CATSPHSGSRETQYF.

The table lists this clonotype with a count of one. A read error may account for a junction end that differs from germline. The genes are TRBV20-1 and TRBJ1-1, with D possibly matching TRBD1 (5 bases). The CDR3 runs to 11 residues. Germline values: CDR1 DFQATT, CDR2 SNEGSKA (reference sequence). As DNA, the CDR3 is TGCAGTGCCCGCGTCCGGGACTCCGGAGCTTTT. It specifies CSARVRDSGAF.

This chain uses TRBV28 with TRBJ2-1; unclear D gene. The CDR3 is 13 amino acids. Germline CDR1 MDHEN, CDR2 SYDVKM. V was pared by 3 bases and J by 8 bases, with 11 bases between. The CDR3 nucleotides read TGTGCCAGCAGTTTTAGGTTCGTGCATGAGCAGTTCTTC. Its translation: CASSFRFVHEQFF.

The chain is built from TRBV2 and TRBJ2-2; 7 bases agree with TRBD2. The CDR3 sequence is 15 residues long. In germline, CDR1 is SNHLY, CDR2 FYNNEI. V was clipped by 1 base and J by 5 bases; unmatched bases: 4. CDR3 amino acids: CASSEGGEGTGELFF. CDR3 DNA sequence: TGTGCCAGCAGTGAAGGGGGGGAGGGGACCGGGGAGCTGTTTTTT.

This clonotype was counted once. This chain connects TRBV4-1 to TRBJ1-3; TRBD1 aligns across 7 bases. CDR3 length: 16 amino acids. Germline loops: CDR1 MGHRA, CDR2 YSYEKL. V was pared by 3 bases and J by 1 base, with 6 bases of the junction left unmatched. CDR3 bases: TGCGCCAGCAGCCACCGATCAGGGGGTTCTGGAAACACCATATATTTT. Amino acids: CASSHRSGGSGNTIYF.

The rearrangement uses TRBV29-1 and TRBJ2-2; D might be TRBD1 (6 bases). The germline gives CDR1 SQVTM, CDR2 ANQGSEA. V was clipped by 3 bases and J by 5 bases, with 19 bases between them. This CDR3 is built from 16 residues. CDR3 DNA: TGCAGCGTTGAGGGGAGTGAAGGGGGTGAGACCGGGGAGCTGTTTTTT. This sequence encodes CSVEGSEGGETGELFF.

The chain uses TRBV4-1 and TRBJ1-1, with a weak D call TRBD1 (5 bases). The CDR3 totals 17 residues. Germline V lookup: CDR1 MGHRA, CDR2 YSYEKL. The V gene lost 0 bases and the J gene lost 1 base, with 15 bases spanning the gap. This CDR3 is CASSQEFFGGANTEAFF. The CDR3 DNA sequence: TGCGCCAGCAGCCAAGAGTTTTTTGGGGGTGCGAACACTGAAGCTTTCTTT.

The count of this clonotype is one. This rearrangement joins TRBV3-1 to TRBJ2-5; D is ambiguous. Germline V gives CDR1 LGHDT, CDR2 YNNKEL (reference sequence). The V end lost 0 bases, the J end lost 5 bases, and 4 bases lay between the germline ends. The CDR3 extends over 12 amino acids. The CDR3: CASSQESETQYF. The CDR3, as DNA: TGTGCCAGCAGCCAAGAAAGCGAGACCCAGTACTTC.